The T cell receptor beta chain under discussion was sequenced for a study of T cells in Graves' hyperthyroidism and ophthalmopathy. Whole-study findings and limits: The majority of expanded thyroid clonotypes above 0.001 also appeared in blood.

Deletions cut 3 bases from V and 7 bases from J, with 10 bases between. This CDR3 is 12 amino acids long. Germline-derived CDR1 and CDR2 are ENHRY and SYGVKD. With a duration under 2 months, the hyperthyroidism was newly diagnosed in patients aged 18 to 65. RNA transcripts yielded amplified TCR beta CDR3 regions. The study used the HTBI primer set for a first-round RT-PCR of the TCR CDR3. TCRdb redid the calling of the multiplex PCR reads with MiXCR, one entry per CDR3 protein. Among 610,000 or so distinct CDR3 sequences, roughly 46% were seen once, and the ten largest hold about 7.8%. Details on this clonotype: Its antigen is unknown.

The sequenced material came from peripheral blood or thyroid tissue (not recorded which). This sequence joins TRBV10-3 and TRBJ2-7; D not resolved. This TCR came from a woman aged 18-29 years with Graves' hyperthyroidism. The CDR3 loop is CAISESDQEQYF. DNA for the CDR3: TGTGCCATCAGTGAATCGGATCAAGAGCAGTACTTC.